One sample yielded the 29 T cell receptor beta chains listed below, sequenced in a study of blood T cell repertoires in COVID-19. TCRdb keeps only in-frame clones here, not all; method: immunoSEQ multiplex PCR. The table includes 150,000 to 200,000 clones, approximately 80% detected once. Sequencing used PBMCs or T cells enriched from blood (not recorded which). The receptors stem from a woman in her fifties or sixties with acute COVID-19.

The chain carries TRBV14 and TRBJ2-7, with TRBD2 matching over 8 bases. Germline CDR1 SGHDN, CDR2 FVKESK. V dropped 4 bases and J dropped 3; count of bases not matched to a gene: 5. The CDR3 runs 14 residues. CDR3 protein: CASSLGAGVYEQYF. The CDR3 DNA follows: TGTGCCAGCAGCCTGGGAGCGGGGGTCTACGAGCAGTACTTC.

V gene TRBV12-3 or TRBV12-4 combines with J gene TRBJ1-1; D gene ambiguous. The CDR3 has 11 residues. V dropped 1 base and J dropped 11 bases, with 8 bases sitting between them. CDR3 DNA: TGTGCCAGCAGTTTAGGCGCCCGGGCTTTCTTT. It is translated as CASSLGARAFF.

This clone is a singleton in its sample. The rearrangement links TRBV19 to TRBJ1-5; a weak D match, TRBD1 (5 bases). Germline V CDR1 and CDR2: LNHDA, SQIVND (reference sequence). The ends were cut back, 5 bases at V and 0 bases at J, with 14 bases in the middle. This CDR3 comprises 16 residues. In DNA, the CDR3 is TGTGCCAGTAGTTGGGGGGAGGCACGTAGCAATCAGCCCCAGCATTTT. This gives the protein CASSWGEARSNQPQHF.

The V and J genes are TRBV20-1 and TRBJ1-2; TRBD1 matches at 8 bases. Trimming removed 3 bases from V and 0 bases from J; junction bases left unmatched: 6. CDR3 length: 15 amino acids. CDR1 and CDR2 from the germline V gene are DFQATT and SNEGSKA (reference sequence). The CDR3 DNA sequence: TGCAGTGCTAGTGCCGGGACAGGAGCTAACTATGGCTACACCTTC. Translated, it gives CSASAGTGANYGYTF.

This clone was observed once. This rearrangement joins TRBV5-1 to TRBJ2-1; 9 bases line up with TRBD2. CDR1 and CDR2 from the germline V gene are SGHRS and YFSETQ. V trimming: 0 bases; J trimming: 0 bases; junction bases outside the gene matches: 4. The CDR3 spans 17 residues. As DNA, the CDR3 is TGCGCCAGCAGCTTGGGAGGTAGCGGGAGCTCCTACAATGAGCAGTTCTTC. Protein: CASSLGGSGSSYNEQFF.

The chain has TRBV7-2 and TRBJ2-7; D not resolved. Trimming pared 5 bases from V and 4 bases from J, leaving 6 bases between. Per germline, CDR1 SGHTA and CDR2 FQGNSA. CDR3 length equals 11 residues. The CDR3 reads CASSPQYEQYF. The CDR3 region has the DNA TGTGCCAGCAGCCCCCAATACGAGCAGTACTTC. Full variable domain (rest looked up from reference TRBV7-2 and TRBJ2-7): GAGVSQSPSNKVTEKGKDVELRCDPISGHTALYWYRQSLGQGLEFLIYFQGNSAPDKSGLPSDRFSAERTGGSVSTLTIQRTQQEDSAVYLCASSPQYEQYFGPGTRLTVT.

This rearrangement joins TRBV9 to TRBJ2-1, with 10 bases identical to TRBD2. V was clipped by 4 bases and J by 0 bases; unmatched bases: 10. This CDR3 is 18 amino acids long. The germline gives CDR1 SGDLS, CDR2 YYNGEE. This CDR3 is CASSPGKSSGSSYNEQFF. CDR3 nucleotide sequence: TGTGCCAGCAGCCCGGGTAAATCTAGCGGGAGCTCCTACAATGAGCAGTTCTTC. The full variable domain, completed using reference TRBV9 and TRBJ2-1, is DSGVTQTPKHLITATGQRVTLRCSPRSGDLSVYWYQQSLDQGLQFLIQYYNGEERAKGNILERFSAQQFPDLHSELNLSSLELGDSALYFCASSPGKSSGSSYNEQFFGPGTRLTVL.

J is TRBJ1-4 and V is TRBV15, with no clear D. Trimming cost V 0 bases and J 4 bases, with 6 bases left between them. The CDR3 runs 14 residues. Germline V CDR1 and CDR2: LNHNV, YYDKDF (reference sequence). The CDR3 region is CATSRDRNNEKLFF. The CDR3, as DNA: TGTGCCACCAGCAGAGATAGAAATAATGAAAAACTGTTTTTT.

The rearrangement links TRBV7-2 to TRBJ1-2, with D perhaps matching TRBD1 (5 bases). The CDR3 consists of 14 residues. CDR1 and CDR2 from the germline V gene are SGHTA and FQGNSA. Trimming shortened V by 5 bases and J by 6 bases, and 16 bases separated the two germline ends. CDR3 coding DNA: TGTGCCAGCAGCGAAGGGGCAGGGCAGGATGGCTACACCTTC. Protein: CASSEGAGQDGYTF.

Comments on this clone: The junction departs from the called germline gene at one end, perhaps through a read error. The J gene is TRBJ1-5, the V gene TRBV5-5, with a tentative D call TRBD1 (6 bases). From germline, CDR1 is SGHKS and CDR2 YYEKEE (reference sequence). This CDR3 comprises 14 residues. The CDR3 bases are TGTGCCCGCAGCTTGGGGGGGGGCTACCAGCCCCAGCATTTT. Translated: CARSLGGGYQPQHF.

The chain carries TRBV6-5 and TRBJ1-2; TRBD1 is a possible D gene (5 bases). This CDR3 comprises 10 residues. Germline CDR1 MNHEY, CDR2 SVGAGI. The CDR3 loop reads CVGGAVGYTF. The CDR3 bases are TGTGTCGGTGGGGCTGTAGGCTACACCTTC.

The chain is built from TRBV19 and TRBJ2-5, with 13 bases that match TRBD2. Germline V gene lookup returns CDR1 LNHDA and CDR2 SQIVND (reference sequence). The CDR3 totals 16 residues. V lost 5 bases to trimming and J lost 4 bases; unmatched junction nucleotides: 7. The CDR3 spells CASSGRTSGRGETQYF. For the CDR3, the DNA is TGTGCCAGTAGTGGGAGGACTAGCGGGAGAGGAGAGACCCAGTACTTC.

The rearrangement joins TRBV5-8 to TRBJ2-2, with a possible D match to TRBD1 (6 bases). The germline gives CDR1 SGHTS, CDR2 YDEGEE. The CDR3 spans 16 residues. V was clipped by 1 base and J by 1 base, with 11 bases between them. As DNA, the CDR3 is TGTGCCAGCAGCTTGCCCTGGGGACAGAACACCGGGGAGCTGTTTTTT. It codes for CASSLPWGQNTGELFF.

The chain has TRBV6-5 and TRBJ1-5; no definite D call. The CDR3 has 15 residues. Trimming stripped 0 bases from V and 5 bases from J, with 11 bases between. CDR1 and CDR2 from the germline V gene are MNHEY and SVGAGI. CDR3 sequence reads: CASSYSNSGDQPQHF. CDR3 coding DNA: TGTGCCAGCAGTTACTCCAACTCAGGTGATCAGCCCCAGCATTTT.

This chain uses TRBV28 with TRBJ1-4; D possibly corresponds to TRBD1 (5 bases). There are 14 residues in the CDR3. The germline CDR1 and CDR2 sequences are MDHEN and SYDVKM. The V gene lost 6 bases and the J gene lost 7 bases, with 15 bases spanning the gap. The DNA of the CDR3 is TGTGCCAGCAGCCGCCAGGGTACGGTTGAAAAACTGTTTTTT. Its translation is CASSRQGTVEKLFF. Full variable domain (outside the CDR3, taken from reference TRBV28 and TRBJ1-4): DVKVTQSSRYLVKRTGEKVFLECVQDMDHENMFWYRQDPGLGLRLIYFSYDVKMKEKGDIPEGYSVSREKKERFSLILESASTNQTSMYLCASSRQGTVEKLFFGSGTQLSVL.

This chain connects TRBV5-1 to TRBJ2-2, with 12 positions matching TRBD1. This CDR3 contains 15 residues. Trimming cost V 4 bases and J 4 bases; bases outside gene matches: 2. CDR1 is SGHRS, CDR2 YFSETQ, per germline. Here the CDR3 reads CASSRDRGRTGELFF. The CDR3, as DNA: TGCGCCAGCAGCCGGGACAGGGGGCGCACCGGGGAGCTGTTTTTT.

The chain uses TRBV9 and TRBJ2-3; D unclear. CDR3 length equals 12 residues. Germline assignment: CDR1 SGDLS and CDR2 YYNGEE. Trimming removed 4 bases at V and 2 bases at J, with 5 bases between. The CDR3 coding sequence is TGTGCCAGCAGCTTAAACACAGATACGCAGTATTTT. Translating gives CASSLNTDTQYF.

CDR3 coding DNA: TGCGCCAGCAGCCAAAGGGGCAGGAACACTGAAGCTTTCTTT. Amino acid sequence: CASSQRGRNTEAFF. This chain uses TRBV4-3 with TRBJ1-1; a possible D gene is TRBD1 (5 bases). The CDR3 has 14 amino acids. Germline assignment: CDR1 LGHNA and CDR2 YSLEER. V lost 2 bases and J lost 1, with 8 bases in between.

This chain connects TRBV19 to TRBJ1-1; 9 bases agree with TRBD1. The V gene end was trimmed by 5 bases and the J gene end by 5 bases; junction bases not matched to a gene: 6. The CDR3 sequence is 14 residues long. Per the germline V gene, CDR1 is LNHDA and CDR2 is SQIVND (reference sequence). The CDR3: CASSQTGGWTEAFF. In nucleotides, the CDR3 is TGTGCCAGTAGTCAAACAGGGGGCTGGACTGAAGCTTTCTTT.

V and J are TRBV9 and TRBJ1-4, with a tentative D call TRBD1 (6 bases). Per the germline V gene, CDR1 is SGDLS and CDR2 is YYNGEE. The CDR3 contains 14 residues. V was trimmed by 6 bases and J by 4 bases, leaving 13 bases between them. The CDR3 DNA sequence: TGTGCCAGCACCGACGGACAGCGTAATGAAAAACTGTTTTTT. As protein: CASTDGQRNEKLFF.

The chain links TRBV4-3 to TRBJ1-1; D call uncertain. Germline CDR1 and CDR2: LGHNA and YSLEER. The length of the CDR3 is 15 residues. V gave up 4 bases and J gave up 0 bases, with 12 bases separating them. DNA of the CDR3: TGCGCCAGCAGCCGCCAACGAGGAGTGAACACTGAAGCTTTCTTT. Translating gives CASSRQRGVNTEAFF.

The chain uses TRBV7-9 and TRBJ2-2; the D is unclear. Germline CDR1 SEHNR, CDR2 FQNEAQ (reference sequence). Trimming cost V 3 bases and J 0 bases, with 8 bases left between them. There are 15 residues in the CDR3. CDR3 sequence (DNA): TGTGCCAGCAGCTTGAGGAGCCCGAACACCGGGGAGCTGTTTTTT. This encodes CASSLRSPNTGELFF. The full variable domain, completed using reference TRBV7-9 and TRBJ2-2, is DTGVSQNPRHKITKRGQNVTFRCDPISEHNRLYWYRQTLGQGPEFLTYFQNEAQLEKSRLLSDRFSAERPKGSFSTLEIQRTEQGDSAMYLCASSLRSPNTGELFFGEGSRLTVL.

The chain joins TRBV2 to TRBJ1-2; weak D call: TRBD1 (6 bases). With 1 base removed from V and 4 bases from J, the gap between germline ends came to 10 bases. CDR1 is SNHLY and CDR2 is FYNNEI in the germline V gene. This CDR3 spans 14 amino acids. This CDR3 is CASSEEGDIYGYTF. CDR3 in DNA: TGTGCCAGCAGTGAAGAGGGGGACATCTATGGCTACACCTTC.

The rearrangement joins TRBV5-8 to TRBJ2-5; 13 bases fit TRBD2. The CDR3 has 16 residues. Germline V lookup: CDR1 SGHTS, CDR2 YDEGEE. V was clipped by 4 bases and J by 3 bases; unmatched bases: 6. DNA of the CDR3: TGTGCCAGCAGCCCCCGACTAGCGGGGGGTAAAGAGACCCAGTACTTC. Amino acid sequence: CASSPRLAGGKETQYF.

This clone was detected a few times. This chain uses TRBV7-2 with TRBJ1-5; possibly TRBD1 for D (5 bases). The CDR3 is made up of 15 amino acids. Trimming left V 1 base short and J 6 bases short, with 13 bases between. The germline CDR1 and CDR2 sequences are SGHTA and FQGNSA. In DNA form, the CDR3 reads TGTGCCAGCAGCTTAGTCCCAGGGTCGTTTCAGCCCCAGCATTTT. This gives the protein CASSLVPGSFQPQHF.

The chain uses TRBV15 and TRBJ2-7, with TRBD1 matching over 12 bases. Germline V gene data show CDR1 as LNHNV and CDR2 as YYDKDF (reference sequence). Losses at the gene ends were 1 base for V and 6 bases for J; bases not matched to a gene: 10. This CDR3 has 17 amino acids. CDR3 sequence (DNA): TGTGCCACCAGCAGAGTCCCGGGACAGGGGGCGGCGGGCGAGCAGTACGTC. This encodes CATSRVPGQGAAGEQYV.

CDR3 bases: TGCGCCAGCTCACAACGGGGTCCGGAAGGGGAGCTGTTTTTT. Translated: CASSQRGPEGELFF. This rearrangement joins TRBV5-1 to TRBJ2-2; tentative D call: TRBD2 (5 bases). Germline CDR1 reads SGHRS; CDR2 reads YFSETQ. V was cut by 7 bases and J by 8 bases, with 18 bases left in between. CDR3 length: 14 amino acids.

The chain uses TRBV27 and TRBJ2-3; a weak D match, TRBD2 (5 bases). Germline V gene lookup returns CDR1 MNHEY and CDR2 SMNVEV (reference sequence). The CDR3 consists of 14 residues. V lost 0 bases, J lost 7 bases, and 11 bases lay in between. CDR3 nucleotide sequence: TGTGCCAGCAGTTTATCTCCGGGGTGGTATACGCAGTATTTT. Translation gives CASSLSPGWYTQYF.

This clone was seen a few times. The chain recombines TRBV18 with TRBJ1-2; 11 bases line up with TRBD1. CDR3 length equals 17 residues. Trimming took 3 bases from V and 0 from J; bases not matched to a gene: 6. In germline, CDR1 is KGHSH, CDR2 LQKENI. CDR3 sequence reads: CASSPPGTGGANYGYTF. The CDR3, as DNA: TGTGCCAGCTCACCTCCCGGGACAGGGGGTGCTAACTATGGCTACACCTTC.